Listed below are T cell receptor beta chains from one sample, sequenced in a study of T-cell memory formation after mild COVID-19. Each CDR3 protein is one row after TCRdb ran MiXCR on the 5' RACE reads. The sample includes about 180,000 distinct CDR3 sequences, 16% of them seen just once. Sequencing was carried out using PBMCs or a T cell subset sorted from them (not recorded which). Every receptor here comes from an adult woman who had mild COVID-19 (a few samples of this study predate the infection). Cell type and time point are not known. The CDR3 runs from the conserved cysteine through the conserved F or W. The order of the fields is V gene, D gene, J gene, clone size, CDR3 protein, CDR3 DNA. D genes are given only for firm matches. The size of a clone is reported for some rows only, either as once, few or many, or as a class for expanded clones.

v_gene: TRBV5-1
d_gene: .
j_gene: TRBJ1-2
abundance: .
CDR3aa: CASSLARADYGYTF
CDR3nt: TGCGCCAGCAGCTTGGCCAGGGCTGACTATGGCTACACCTTC

v_gene: TRBV5-1
d_gene: .
j_gene: TRBJ2-7
abundance: .
CDR3aa: CASAPDTPQEQYF
CDR3nt: TGCGCCAGCGCCCCCGACACGCCTCAAGAGCAGTACTTC

v_gene: TRBV27
d_gene: TRBD1
j_gene: TRBJ1-2
abundance: many
CDR3aa: CASSLGTGGYGYTF
CDR3nt: TGTGCCAGCAGTTTAGGGACAGGGGGCTATGGCTACACCTTC

v_gene: TRBV6-5
d_gene: TRBD2
j_gene: TRBJ2-5
abundance: few
CDR3aa: CASSYGTGDYETQYF
CDR3nt: TGTGCCAGCAGTTACGGGACCGGGGACTATGAGACCCAGTACTTC

v_gene: TRBV5-1
d_gene: .
j_gene: TRBJ2-7
abundance: .
CDR3aa: CASSPSGYSYEQYF
CDR3nt: TGCGCCAGCAGCCCGAGCGGTTACTCCTACGAGCAGTACTTC

v_gene: TRBV19
d_gene: TRBD1
j_gene: TRBJ1-1
abundance: once
CDR3aa: CASSIRQGRHTEAFF
CDR3nt: TGTGCCAGTAGTATACGACAGGGGAGGCACACTGAAGCTTTCTTT

v_gene: TRBV7-3
d_gene: .
j_gene: TRBJ2-3
abundance: .
CDR3aa: CASSSLGQSTDTQYF
CDR3nt: TGTGCCAGCAGCTCCCTTGGGCAAAGCACAGATACGCAGTATTTT

v_gene: TRBV29-1
d_gene: TRBD2
j_gene: TRBJ2-5
abundance: .
CDR3aa: CSVGSYGGETQYF
CDR3nt: TGCAGCGTTGGATCGTACGGGGGGGAGACCCAGTACTTC

v_gene: TRBV6-1
d_gene: .
j_gene: TRBJ2-6
abundance: few
CDR3aa: CASSEAMSYSGANVLTF
CDR3nt: TGTGCCAGCAGTGAAGCAATGTCGTACTCTGGGGCCAACGTCCTGACTTTC

v_gene: TRBV9
d_gene: .
j_gene: TRBJ2-7
abundance: few
CDR3aa: CASSVEPVTYEQYF
CDR3nt: TGTGCCAGCAGCGTAGAGCCGGTTACCTACGAGCAGTACTTC

v_gene: TRBV12-3/TRBV12-4
d_gene: TRBD2
j_gene: TRBJ2-4
abundance: few
CDR3aa: CASSPSGRKNIQYF
CDR3nt: TGTGCCAGCAGTCCTAGCGGGCGGAAAAACATTCAGTACTTC

v_gene: TRBV4-1
d_gene: .
j_gene: TRBJ1-1
abundance: .
CDR3aa: CASSQGLWVLRNTEAFF
CDR3nt: TGCGCCAGCAGCCAAGGGTTGTGGGTTCTGCGTAACACTGAAGCTTTCTTT

v_gene: TRBV5-4
d_gene: .
j_gene: TRBJ2-3
abundance: .
CDR3aa: CASSLGKQGGDKQYF
CDR3nt: TGTGCCAGCAGCTTGGGTAAACAGGGCGGGGATAAGCAGTATTTT

v_gene: TRBV5-1
d_gene: .
j_gene: TRBJ2-2
abundance: .
CDR3aa: CASSADGGRRGTGELFF
CDR3nt: TGCGCCAGCAGCGCTGACGGGGGGCGCCGGGGCACCGGGGAGCTGTTTTTT

v_gene: TRBV11-3
d_gene: .
j_gene: TRBJ2-7
abundance: .
CDR3aa: CASGRQAYEQYF
CDR3nt: TGTGCCAGCGGAAGACAGGCGTACGAGCAGTACTTC

v_gene: TRBV10-3
d_gene: .
j_gene: TRBJ2-2
abundance: many
CDR3aa: CAISLKRLNTGELFF
CDR3nt: TGTGCCATCAGTCTAAAACGGCTGAACACCGGGGAGCTGTTTTTT

v_gene: TRBV2
d_gene: .
j_gene: TRBJ1-6
abundance: .
CDR3aa: CASIGQSSYNSPLHF
CDR3nt: TGTGCCAGCATCGGTCAAAGCTCCTATAATTCACCCCTCCACTTT

v_gene: TRBV5-1
d_gene: TRBD1
j_gene: TRBJ2-3
abundance: many
CDR3aa: CASSPGTGTDTQYF
CDR3nt: TGCGCCAGCAGCCCCGGGACAGGCACAGATACGCAGTATTTT